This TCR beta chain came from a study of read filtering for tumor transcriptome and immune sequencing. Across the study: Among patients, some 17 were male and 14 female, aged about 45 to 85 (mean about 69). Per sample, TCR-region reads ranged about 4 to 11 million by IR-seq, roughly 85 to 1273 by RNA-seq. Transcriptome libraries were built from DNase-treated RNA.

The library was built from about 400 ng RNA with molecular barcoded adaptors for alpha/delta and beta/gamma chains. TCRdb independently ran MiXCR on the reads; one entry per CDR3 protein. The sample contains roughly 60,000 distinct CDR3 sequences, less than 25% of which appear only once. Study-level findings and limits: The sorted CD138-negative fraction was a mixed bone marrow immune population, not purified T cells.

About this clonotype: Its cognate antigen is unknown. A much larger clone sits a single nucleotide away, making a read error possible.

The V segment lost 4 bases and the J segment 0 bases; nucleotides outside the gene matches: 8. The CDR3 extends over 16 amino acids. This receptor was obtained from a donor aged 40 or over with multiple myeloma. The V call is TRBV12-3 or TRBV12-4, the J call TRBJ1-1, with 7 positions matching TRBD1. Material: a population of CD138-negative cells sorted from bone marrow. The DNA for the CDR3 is TGTGCCAGCAGTTCCCAGGGGGGGAAGATGAACACTGAAGCTTTCTTT. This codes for CASSSQGGKMNTEAFF.